The 18 T cell receptor beta chains reported below all come from one sample, sequenced in a study of blood T cell repertoires in COVID-19. Sequencing used immunoSEQ multiplex PCR; TCRdb keeps in-frame clones, though not all of them. This repertoire shows approximately 310,000 clones, less than 85% found once; its top ten account for about 1.9%. Sequenced input: PBMCs or T cells enriched from blood (not recorded which). These receptors originate from a woman aged 30 to 39 who had been exposed to COVID-19.

In its sample, this clone was seen a few times. The chain carries TRBV19 and TRBJ1-2, with TRBD1 matching over 8 bases. The CDR3 is made up of 13 amino acids. V was clipped by 6 bases and J by 1 base; unmatched bases: 1. Germline CDR1 is LNHDA and CDR2 is SQIVND (reference sequence). For the CDR3, the DNA is TGTGCCAGTAGGGGACAGGATAACTATGGCTACACCTTC. This gives the protein CASRGQDNYGYTF.

V and J are TRBV11-2 and TRBJ1-3; 9 bases fit TRBD1. This CDR3 comprises 19 residues. With V trimmed by 0 bases and J by 0 bases, 9 bases remained unmatched. Germline-derived CDR1 and CDR2 are SGHAT and FQNNGV. Written as DNA, the CDR3 is TGTGCCAGCAGCTTAGAGGGAGGGACAGGGTTGTCCTCTGGAAACACCATATATTTT. It codes for CASSLEGGTGLSSGNTIYF.

This clone occurred once. This chain joins TRBV28 and TRBJ1-1; perhaps TRBD1 as D (6 bases). Germline V lookup: CDR1 MDHEN, CDR2 SYDVKM. This CDR3 contains 12 residues. Trimming took 5 bases from V and 7 from J, leaving 11 bases between them. CDR3 protein: CASSPRTVEAFF. DNA for the CDR3: TGTGCCAGCAGTCCCCGGACAGTTGAAGCTTTCTTT.

This clone showed up just once. V is TRBV7-9 and J is TRBJ1-1; TRBD1 matches at 8 bases. Losses at the gene ends were 4 bases for V and 0 bases for J; bases not matched to a gene: 16. Germline CDR1 is SEHNR and CDR2 is FQNEAQ (reference sequence). The CDR3 length is 19 residues. The CDR3 loop is CASSSRLDRAVWMNTEAFF. The CDR3 DNA follows: TGTGCCAGCAGCTCTAGATTGGACAGGGCCGTCTGGATGAACACTGAAGCTTTCTTT.

The CDR3, as DNA: TGTGCCAGCAGCTTAGTTGTCTCGGACTACTCTGGAAACACCATATATTTT. This gives the protein CASSLVVSDYSGNTIYF. V gene TRBV7-8 combines with J gene TRBJ1-3; D not certain. CDR1 is SGHVS and CDR2 is FQNEAQ in the germline V gene. This CDR3 has 17 amino acids. The V gene lost 1 base and the J gene lost 0 bases, with 13 bases spanning the gap.

This chain uses TRBV9 with TRBJ2-7; 7 bases match TRBD2. Germline CDR1 is SGDLS and CDR2 is YYNGEE. V was clipped by 4 bases and J by 0 bases; unmatched bases: 7. This CDR3 spans 15 amino acids. The DNA of the CDR3 is TGTGCCAGCAGCTCCCGGGGGGAAAGCTCCTACGAGCAGTACTTC. It specifies CASSSRGESSYEQYF.

The chain recombines TRBV29-1 with TRBJ1-2; TRBD1 agrees at 9 bases. Germline lookup yields CDR1 SQVTM and CDR2 ANQGSEA. This CDR3 comprises 14 residues. The junction had 6 bases not matched to a gene; V was cut back by 3 bases and J by 4 bases. CDR3 DNA sequence: TGCAGCGTTGACCCGGACAGGGGACCCTATGGCTACACCTTC. Translation: CSVDPDRGPYGYTF.

The rearrangement uses TRBV2 and TRBJ2-1; 10 bases agree with TRBD1. V gave up 6 bases and J gave up 3 bases; unmatched junction bases: 5. The germline V gene encodes CDR1 SNHLY and CDR2 FYNNEI. The CDR3 length is 15 residues. The CDR3 sequence is CASSVDRGIYNEQFF. Written as DNA, the CDR3 is TGTGCCAGCAGCGTGGACAGGGGGATCTACAATGAGCAGTTCTTC.

This sequence joins TRBV28 and TRBJ1-2; D perhaps matches TRBD1 (6 bases). The CDR3 has 16 amino acids. Trimming left V 3 bases short and J 3 bases short, with 17 bases between. Germline lookup yields CDR1 MDHEN and CDR2 SYDVKM. In DNA, the CDR3 is TGTGCCAGCAGTTTCCTCGAGGGGGACCCTGACTATGGCTACACCTTC. Its translation is CASSFLEGDPDYGYTF.

The rearrangement links TRBV27 to TRBJ2-7, with 7 bases matching TRBD2. The CDR3 length is 15 residues. V shed 3 bases and J 5 bases; nucleotides not matched to a gene: 10. From germline, CDR1 is MNHEY and CDR2 SMNVEV (reference sequence). CDR3 DNA: TGTGCCAGCAGTTTTGTAAGGGGAGGGTTGGACGAGCAGTACTTC. Protein: CASSFVRGGLDEQYF.

The rearrangement joins TRBV5-1 to TRBJ2-7, with D possibly TRBD1 on 5 matching bases. Trimming took 5 bases from V and 6 from J, leaving 12 bases between them. The CDR3 contains 12 residues. Germline CDR1 and CDR2: SGHRS and YFSETQ. The CDR3 region has the DNA TGCGCCAGCAGGCAACAAGGGGCCGAGCAGTACTTC. Protein: CASRQQGAEQYF.

This chain uses TRBV28 with TRBJ2-7, with 7 nucleotides matching TRBD2. V trimming: 3 bases; J trimming: 5 bases; junction bases outside the gene matches: 7. This CDR3 contains 14 residues. The V gene's germline CDR1 is MDHEN and CDR2 SYDVKM. Here the CDR3 DNA reads TGTGCCAGCAGTTTGGCTCAGGGAGGGGACGAGCAGTACTTC. This sequence encodes CASSLAQGGDEQYF.

The chain employs TRBV19 and TRBJ1-6; 10 positions agree with TRBD1. With V trimmed by 4 bases and J by 1 base, 4 bases remained unmatched. Per germline, CDR1 LNHDA and CDR2 SQIVND (reference sequence). This CDR3 is 17 amino acids long. CDR3 in DNA: TGTGCCAGTAGTAAAAGGACAGGGGGTTCCTATAATTCACCCCTCCACTTT. This encodes CASSKRTGGSYNSPLHF.

The J gene is TRBJ2-5, the V gene TRBV6-5, with TRBD1 matching 8 bases. CDR1 is MNHEY, CDR2 SVGAGI, per germline. J was trimmed by 7 bases and V by 8 bases; bases with no gene match: 9. The CDR3 is made up of 13 amino acids. The CDR3 loop is CASLQGVGGTQYF. The CDR3 region has the DNA TGTGCCAGCTTACAGGGGGTGGGAGGGACCCAGTACTTC.

The chain links TRBV7-2 to TRBJ2-3, with 11 bases identical to TRBD2. This CDR3 region has 18 residues. Germline V gene sequence: CDR1 SGHTA, CDR2 FQGNSA. With 2 bases clipped from V and 4 bases from J, the junction kept 11 bases outside the gene matches. The CDR3 reads CASSLIGLAGGNSDTQYF. In DNA, the CDR3 is TGTGCCAGCAGCTTAATCGGCCTAGCGGGGGGTAATTCAGATACGCAGTATTTT.

V is TRBV7-2 and J is TRBJ2-3, with 13 bases fitting TRBD2. Germline V gene sequence: CDR1 SGHTA, CDR2 FQGNSA. The CDR3 totals 17 residues. With 5 bases clipped from V and 1 base from J, the junction kept 6 bases outside the gene matches. This CDR3 reads CASSTSGRALGTDTQYF. CDR3 coding DNA: TGTGCCAGCAGCACTAGCGGGAGGGCCTTAGGCACAGATACGCAGTATTTT.

This chain uses TRBV6-5 with TRBJ2-1, with 7 bases aligning to TRBD1. The germline V gene has CDR1 MNHEY and CDR2 SVGAGI. The CDR3 is 13 residues long. Trimming at V came to 5 bases and at J to 5 bases, leaving 3 bases not matched to a gene. The CDR3 sequence is CASSRDRNNEQFF. The DNA of the CDR3 is TGTGCCAGCAGTAGGGACAGAAACAATGAGCAGTTCTTC.

This clone was counted once. V and J are TRBV9 and TRBJ2-7; a possible D gene is TRBD2 (5 bases). V gave up 0 bases and J gave up 7 bases, with 14 bases separating them. The length of the CDR3 is 14 residues. Germline V CDR1 and CDR2: SGDLS, YYNGEE. The CDR3 here is CASSVADLPREQYF. The CDR3 region has the DNA TGTGCCAGCAGCGTAGCGGACTTACCTAGGGAGCAGTACTTC. The variable domain in full, completed from reference TRBV9 and TRBJ2-7, reads DSGVTQTPKHLITATGQRVTLRCSPRSGDLSVYWYQQSLDQGLQFLIQYYNGEERAKGNILERFSAQQFPDLHSELNLSSLELGDSALYFCASSVADLPREQYFGPGTRLTVT.